This T cell receptor (beta chain) was observed in a study of shared clonotypes between healthy human individuals. CDR3 length: 13 residues. V lost 6 bases, J lost 8 bases, and 16 bases lay in between. Germline lookup yields CDR1 MDHEN and CDR2 SYDVKM. Sequencing used immunoSEQ multiplex PCR; TCRdb keeps in-frame clones, though not all of them. This table holds approximately 1.1 million clones, around 82% found once. All participating donors were Caucasian adults from Nashville, Tennessee. The receptor was isolated from a man younger than 35 in good health. Some clones in this sample may be carry-over from other donors' samples. J is TRBJ1-2 and V is TRBV28; weak D call: TRBD1 (5 bases). The sample comprised memory CD4+ T cells from PBMCs. Documented subset: CD45RA-negative fraction. CDR3 nucleotides: TGTGCCAGCAGCTGGACGGGGCTGCGAGGCTACACCTTC. Its translation: CASSWTGLRGYTF.